What follows are 9 T cell receptor beta chains derived from one specimen sequenced in a study of Ad26.COV2.S vaccination and SARS-CoV-2 variants. Produced via immunoSEQ multiplex PCR; TCRdb's table is partial and in-frame only. Of around 250,000 clones detected, 70% to 90% appear once; the ten largest clones hold about 3.5%. The treatment denotes: 15 to 20 received Ad26.COV2.S at low or high dose, single or two shots; about five received placebo; per-sample allocation not given. Each sample was drawn 63 days after the first injection (of vaccine or placebo). The sequences come from peripheral blood, collected in a trial of Ad26.COV2.S vaccine versus placebo. These TCRs come from a person between 18 and 59 years old who received the Ad26.COV2.S COVID-19 vaccine or a placebo.

This clone was seen a single time. The chain carries TRBV7-9 and TRBJ2-7; possible D gene TRBD1, 6 bases. CDR1 and CDR2 from the germline V gene are SEHNR and FQNEAQ (reference sequence). The V end lost 5 bases, the J end lost 4 bases, and 12 bases lay between the germline ends. The CDR3 consists of 13 residues. CDR3 in amino acids: CASSARGVYEQYF. CDR3 sequence (DNA): TGTGCCAGCAGCGCCAGGGGTGTATACGAGCAGTACTTC.

This clone occurred a few times. This chain links TRBV10-2 with TRBJ2-7; D might be TRBD1 or TRBD2, each matching 5 bases. The germline gives CDR1 WSHSY, CDR2 SAAADI. CDR3 length equals 16 residues. The V gene lost 6 bases and the J gene lost 0 bases, with 18 bases spanning the gap. CDR3 in DNA: TGCGCCAGCAGGAGGGGTGTGGGGGTAGGCTCCTACGAGCAGTACTTC. Translated, it gives CASRRGVGVGSYEQYF.

V is TRBV30 and J is TRBJ2-7, with D hard to call. Germline V gene lookup returns CDR1 GTSNPN and CDR2 SVGIG (reference sequence). Trimming left V 5 bases short and J 6 bases short, with 17 bases between. There are 13 residues in the CDR3. CDR3 sequence (DNA): TGTGCCTGGGAGGTCCTCGGGCGCACCGAGCAGTACTTC. Translated, it gives CAWEVLGRTEQYF.

The chain recombines TRBV9 with TRBJ2-7, with 9 bases matching TRBD1. J gave up 1 base and V 0 bases, and 8 bases lay outside the gene matches. The V gene's germline CDR1 is SGDLS and CDR2 YYNGEE. The CDR3 runs 17 residues. CDR3 in amino acids: CASSVGPWTGASYEQYF. CDR3 sequence (DNA): TGTGCCAGCAGCGTAGGTCCATGGACAGGGGCATCCTACGAGCAGTACTTC.

The chain combines TRBV19 with TRBJ2-7, with a tentative D call TRBD1 (6 bases). The CDR3 runs 13 residues. V gave up 3 bases and J gave up 5 bases, with 11 bases separating them. The germline CDR1 and CDR2 sequences are LNHDA and SQIVND (reference sequence). CDR3 loop: CASSIQGRNEQYF. The CDR3 coding sequence is TGTGCCAGTAGTATCCAGGGGCGGAACGAGCAGTACTTC. The full variable domain, rest sourced from reference TRBV19 and TRBJ2-7, is DGGITQSPKYLFRKEGQNVTLSCEQNLNHDAMYWYRQDPGQGLRLIYYSQIVNDFQKGDIAEGYSVSREKKESFPLTVTSAQKNPTAFYLCASSIQGRNEQYFGPGTRLTVT.

The chain combines TRBV9 with TRBJ2-3; 11 positions agree with TRBD1. This CDR3 region has 15 residues. Germline-derived CDR1 and CDR2 are SGDLS and YYNGEE. Trimming took 1 base from V and 4 from J; bases not matched to a gene: 2. CDR3 in amino acids: CASSVSGQGADTQYF. For the CDR3, the DNA is TGTGCCAGCAGCGTATCGGGACAGGGGGCAGATACGCAGTATTTT.

The chain is built from TRBV27 and TRBJ2-7; no clear D. The CDR3 contains 14 residues. The V gene's germline CDR1 is MNHEY and CDR2 SMNVEV (reference sequence). Between the trimmed V and J ends, which lost 3 bases and 0 bases, there was a span of 9 bases. CDR3 sequence: CASSFVRISYEQYF. CDR3 DNA: TGTGCCAGCAGTTTCGTACGGATCTCCTACGAGCAGTACTTC.

This clone was recorded a few times. V gene TRBV12-5 combines with J gene TRBJ1-5, with D perhaps TRBD1 (5 bases). Trimming pared 0 bases from V and 11 bases from J, leaving 17 bases between. The CDR3 sequence is 15 residues long. Per germline, CDR1 LGHNT and CDR2 FRNRAP. DNA of the CDR3: TGTGCTAGTGGTTTGGTACTCGGGCGAGGGACGACCCAGCATTTT. Its translation: CASGLVLGRGTTQHF.

The chain recombines TRBV3-1 (or the pseudogene TRBV3-2) with TRBJ1-6; TRBD1 is a possible D gene (5 bases). The CDR3 sequence is 16 residues long. Trimming pared 1 base from V and 8 bases from J, leaving 15 bases between. The V gene's germline CDR1 is LGHDT and CDR2 YNNKEL (reference sequence). The CDR3 is CASSQVSDKRDSPLHF. In nucleotides, the CDR3 is TGTGCCAGCAGCCAAGTATCGGACAAGCGGGATTCACCCCTCCACTTT.